The next 25 T cell receptor beta chains were all read from a single sample in a study of T cell clonotyping in hematopoietic cell transplantation. The data were produced by immunoSEQ multiplex PCR, yet TCRdb's version contains in-frame clones alone and is incomplete. The sample carries about 10,000 clones, about 51% recorded once. The specimen was peripheral blood mononuclear cells, collected 100 days after allogeneic stem cell transplant. Receptors originate from a female patient aged 50-59 years who had an allogeneic stem cell transplant from an unrelated donor, so the T cells may come from the graft donor. Some clones in this sample may be carry-over from other donors' samples.

The gene calls are TRBV30 and TRBJ1-1; D is unresolved. Deletions cut 2 bases from V and 11 bases from J, with 9 bases between. Germline lookup yields CDR1 GTSNPN and CDR2 SVGIG (reference sequence). This CDR3 comprises 10 residues. The CDR3 reads CAWSQQTAFF. The CDR3 coding sequence is TGTGCCTGGAGTCAACAGACTGCTTTCTTT.

The chain has TRBV6-6 and TRBJ1-2; D gene unclear. V was trimmed by 9 bases and J by 4 bases, leaving 9 bases between them. The CDR3 covers 11 residues. CDR1 is MNHNY and CDR2 is SVGAGI in the germline V gene (reference sequence). The CDR3 protein is CASVGPYGYTF. For the CDR3, the DNA is TGTGCCAGTGTTGGTCCCTATGGCTACACCTTC.

In its sample, this clone is hyperexpanded (1% or more). The chain couples TRBV9 to TRBJ1-4, with D unresolved. CDR1 SGDLS and CDR2 YYNGEE come from the germline V gene. With 0 bases removed from V and 7 bases from J, the gap between germline ends came to 13 bases. This CDR3 has 15 residues. CDR3: CASSVADHLSEKLFF. The CDR3 coding sequence is TGTGCCAGCAGCGTAGCAGACCATCTTAGTGAAAAACTGTTTTTT.

This clone was detected a few times. The CDR3 nucleotides are TGCAGCGTTGACAGGGGGGTGAACGAGCAGTACTTC. Residues: CSVDRGVNEQYF. V usage is TRBV29-1 and J usage is TRBJ2-7; tentative D call: TRBD1 (7 bases). There are 12 residues in the CDR3. Per germline, CDR1 SQVTM and CDR2 ANQGSEA. V dropped 3 bases and J dropped 5 bases, with 11 bases sitting between them.

CDR3 DNA sequence: TGTGCCTGGAGTACAGGGTTGGGTGAAAAACTGTTTTTT. Its translation is CAWSTGLGEKLFF. The rearrangement uses TRBV30 and TRBJ1-4; D is possibly TRBD1 (6 bases). V lost 2 bases and J lost 7, with 11 bases in between. Per germline, CDR1 GTSNPN and CDR2 SVGIG (reference sequence). The CDR3 runs 13 residues. Full variable domain (rest looked up from reference TRBV30 and TRBJ1-4): SQTIHQWPATLVQPVGSPLSLECTVEGTSNPNLYWYRQAAGRGLQLLFYSVGIGQISSEVPQNLSASRPQDRQFILSSKKLLLSDSGFYLCAWSTGLGEKLFFGSGTQLSVL.

The chain recombines TRBV4-2 with TRBJ1-2; D not certain. This CDR3 spans 15 amino acids. The V and J ends lost 4 bases and 6 bases respectively, with 18 bases between them. Per the germline V gene, CDR1 is LGHNA and CDR2 is YNFKEQ. This chain's CDR3 is CASSRNQDESHGYTF. For the CDR3, the DNA is TGTGCCAGCAGCCGGAACCAAGACGAGAGCCATGGCTACACCTTC.

The V and J genes are TRBV29-1 and TRBJ2-1; D assignment may be TRBD1 or TRBD2 (6 bases each). The CDR3 consists of 15 residues. V gave up 1 base and J gave up 9 bases, with 19 bases separating them. Germline CDR1 is SQVTM and CDR2 is ANQGSEA. The CDR3 reads CSVEGGAFVKGEQFF. As DNA, the CDR3 is TGCAGCGTTGAAGGGGGGGCGTTTGTAAAGGGTGAGCAGTTCTTC.

The chain recombines TRBV30 with TRBJ1-5, with 7 bases that match TRBD1. CDR1 is GTSNPN and CDR2 is SVGIG in the germline V gene (reference sequence). The CDR3 has 13 amino acids. Trimming at V came to 3 bases and at J to 6 bases, leaving 5 bases not matched to a gene. The DNA of the CDR3 is TGTGCCTGGAGGGGGACAGCGGGTCAGCCCCAGCATTTT. Translating it yields CAWRGTAGQPQHF.

The rearrangement uses TRBV30 and TRBJ2-5; D ambiguous. Germline V CDR1 and CDR2: GTSNPN, SVGIG (reference sequence). The CDR3 is made up of 12 amino acids. V gave up 2 bases and J gave up 5 bases, with 9 bases separating them. The CDR3: CAWSLTEETQYF. CDR3 in DNA: TGTGCCTGGAGTCTCACGGAGGAGACCCAGTACTTC.

The CDR3 sequence is CASSFLAQRNTEAFF. The DNA of the CDR3 is TGTGCCAGCAGTTTCCTGGCACAGCGGAACACTGAAGCTTTCTTT. This chain joins TRBV6-5 and TRBJ1-1; unclear D gene. The germline V gene encodes CDR1 MNHEY and CDR2 SVGAGI. This CDR3 contains 15 residues. V was clipped by 4 bases and J by 1 base, with 13 bases between them.

The chain couples TRBV4-2 to TRBJ1-1; D is unclear. Trimming stripped 1 base from V and 3 bases from J, with 3 bases between. The CDR3 consists of 12 residues. The V gene's germline CDR1 is LGHNA and CDR2 YNFKEQ. The CDR3 DNA is TGTGCCAGCAGCCAAGTTGACACTGAAGCTTTCTTT. It is translated as CASSQVDTEAFF.

This clone is deemed medium-sized (0.01 to 0.1%). The chain couples TRBV19 to TRBJ1-1, with 7 nucleotides matching TRBD1. Germline-derived CDR1 and CDR2 are LNHDA and SQIVND (reference sequence). Germline trimming cut 4 bases from V and 8 bases from J; bases unmatched to any gene: 4. CDR3 length: 12 residues. The CDR3 is CASSTGGREAFF. Here the CDR3 DNA reads TGTGCCAGTAGTACAGGGGGACGAGAAGCTTTCTTT. Supplemented by reference TRBV19 and TRBJ1-1, the full variable domain reads DGGITQSPKYLFRKEGQNVTLSCEQNLNHDAMYWYRQDPGQGLRLIYYSQIVNDFQKGDIAEGYSVSREKKESFPLTVTSAQKNPTAFYLCASSTGGREAFFGQGTRLTVV.

The chain links TRBV9 to TRBJ1-2, with unresolved D. Trimming cost V 0 bases and J 4 bases, with 13 bases left between them. Germline lookup yields CDR1 SGDLS and CDR2 YYNGEE. The CDR3 is 15 residues long. This chain's CDR3 is CASSVVGSLGYGYTF. DNA of the CDR3: TGTGCCAGCAGCGTAGTGGGCAGCCTGGGCTATGGCTACACCTTC.

This rearrangement joins TRBV27 to TRBJ1-2; TRBD1 is a possible D gene (5 bases). The ends were cut back, 4 bases at V and 3 bases at J, with 15 bases in the middle. The CDR3 covers 15 residues. The germline gives CDR1 MNHEY, CDR2 SMNVEV (reference sequence). CDR3 amino acids: CASSSQTLRDYGYTF. The CDR3 DNA reads TGTGCCAGCAGTTCCCAGACACTCAGGGACTATGGCTACACCTTC.

The chain has TRBV30 and TRBJ1-1, with a weak D call TRBD1 (6 bases). In germline, CDR1 is GTSNPN, CDR2 SVGIG (reference sequence). This CDR3 contains 12 residues. V lost 0 bases to trimming and J lost 8 bases, with 10 bases between them. In DNA form, the CDR3 reads TGTGCCTGGAGTGTACAGGGTCCCGAAGCTTTCTTT. Translation: CAWSVQGPEAFF.

This clone was picked up a small number of times. V and J are TRBV14 and TRBJ1-1; D is uncertain. The V end lost 3 bases, the J end lost 3 bases, and 14 bases lay between the germline ends. Germline V CDR1 and CDR2: SGHDN, FVKESK. The CDR3 loop spans 15 amino acids. The CDR3 DNA sequence: TGTGCCAGCAGCCATGAGGAGTGGCCCGACACTGAAGCTTTCTTT. Residues: CASSHEEWPDTEAFF.

The chain links TRBV4-1 to TRBJ2-1; D is unresolved. V was pared by 5 bases and J by 5 bases, with 7 bases between. Germline assignment: CDR1 MGHRA and CDR2 YSYEKL. The CDR3 is 12 amino acids. The CDR3 region is CASSETDNEQFF. The CDR3 DNA is TGCGCCAGCAGCGAAACTGACAATGAGCAGTTCTTC.

This clone was counted only a few times. This rearrangement joins TRBV28 to TRBJ1-4, with TRBD1 matching over 7 bases. V gave up 6 bases and J gave up 5 bases; unmatched junction bases: 6. Germline-derived CDR1 and CDR2 are MDHEN and SYDVKM. The CDR3 spans 14 residues. The CDR3 bases are TGTGCCAGCAGCCAGACAGGGTCCAATGAAAAACTGTTTTTT. It encodes CASSQTGSNEKLFF.

This clone showed up just a few times. The chain joins TRBV4-1 to TRBJ1-1, with D possibly being TRBD1 (5 bases). Germline assignment: CDR1 MGHRA and CDR2 YSYEKL. V was trimmed by 0 bases and J by 0 bases, leaving 11 bases between them. This CDR3 has 16 residues. The CDR3 sequence is CASSQEVGRMNTEAFF. CDR3 DNA: TGCGCCAGCAGCCAAGAGGTGGGACGGATGAACACTGAAGCTTTCTTT.

By share, this clone ranks as medium-sized. The chain couples TRBV28 to TRBJ2-7, with a tentative D call TRBD2 (6 bases). CDR3 size: 16 residues. Germline V gene sequence: CDR1 MDHEN, CDR2 SYDVKM. V gave up 5 bases and J gave up 4 bases, with 21 bases separating them. The CDR3 DNA is TGTGCCAGCAGTCCAGGACTCGGGCTAGCGCGATACGAGCAGTACTTC. It translates to CASSPGLGLARYEQYF.

This rearrangement joins TRBV25-1 to TRBJ1-4; D not certain. V lost 4 bases and J 8 bases, leaving 11 bases between the germline ends. The germline CDR1 and CDR2 sequences are MGHDK and SYGVNS. The CDR3 sequence is 13 residues long. CDR3 nucleotides: TGTGCCAGCAGTGTCTCTCCAAACGAAAAACTGTTTTTT. The encoded protein is CASSVSPNEKLFF.

This chain links TRBV30 with TRBJ2-5, with 10 bases aligning to TRBD2. Germline V gives CDR1 GTSNPN, CDR2 SVGIG (reference sequence). The length of the CDR3 is 14 residues. V lost 7 bases and J lost 4; bases outside the gene matches: 9. CDR3 nucleotides: TGTGCCTCATCGACTAGCGGGCGAGGAGAGACCCAGTACTTC. It codes for CASSTSGRGETQYF.

The rearrangement links TRBV30 to TRBJ2-5; weak D call: TRBD2 (6 bases). The ends were cut back, 5 bases at V and 2 bases at J, with 12 bases in the middle. The CDR3 runs to 13 residues. CDR1 is GTSNPN and CDR2 is SVGIG in the germline V gene (reference sequence). This CDR3 reads CAWERDSQETQYF. CDR3 sequence (DNA): TGTGCCTGGGAGAGGGACTCACAAGAGACCCAGTACTTC.

The V and J genes are TRBV30 and TRBJ1-5; TRBD1 is a possible D gene (5 bases). There are 14 residues in the CDR3. The V end was cut by 0 bases, the J end by 4 bases, with 10 bases between. From germline, CDR1 is GTSNPN and CDR2 SVGIG (reference sequence). CDR3 nucleotide sequence: TGTGCCTGGAGTGTATCGACAGATAATCAGCCCCAGCATTTT. This codes for CAWSVSTDNQPQHF.

The rearrangement joins TRBV5-1 to TRBJ2-3; 9 bases line up with TRBD2. The V and J ends lost 4 bases and 2 bases, in that order; junction bases with no gene match: 14. CDR3 length: 18 residues. Germline V gene sequence: CDR1 SGHRS, CDR2 YFSETQ. The CDR3 DNA reads TGCGCCAGCAGCGCCGGGGCTGTAGCGGGGGCCTCCACAGATACGCAGTATTTT. This gives the protein CASSAGAVAGASTDTQYF.